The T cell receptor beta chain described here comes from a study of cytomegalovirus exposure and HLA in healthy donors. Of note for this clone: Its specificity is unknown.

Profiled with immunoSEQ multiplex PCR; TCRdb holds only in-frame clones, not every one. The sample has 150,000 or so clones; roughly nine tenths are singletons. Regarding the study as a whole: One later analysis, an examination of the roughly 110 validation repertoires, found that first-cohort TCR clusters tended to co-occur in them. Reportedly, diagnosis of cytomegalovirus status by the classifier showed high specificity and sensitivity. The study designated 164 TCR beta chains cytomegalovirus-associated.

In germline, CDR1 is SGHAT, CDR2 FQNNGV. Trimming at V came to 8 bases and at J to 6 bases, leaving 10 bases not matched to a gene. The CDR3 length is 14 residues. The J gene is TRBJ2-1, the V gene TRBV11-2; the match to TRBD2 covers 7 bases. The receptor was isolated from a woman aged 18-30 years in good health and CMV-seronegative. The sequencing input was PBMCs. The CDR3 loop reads CASLGGLRGNEQFF. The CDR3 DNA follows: TGTGCCAGCTTGGGGGGGTTAAGGGGCAATGAGCAGTTCTTC. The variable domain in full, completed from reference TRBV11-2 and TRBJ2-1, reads EAGVAQSPRYKIIEKRQSVAFWCNPISGHATLYWYQQILGQGPKLLIQFQNNGVVDDSQLPKDRFSAERLKGVDSTLKIQPAKLEDSAVYLCASLGGLRGNEQFFGPGTRLTVL.